This passage covers 5 T cell receptor beta chains from one sample sequenced in a study of CD8 T cells in Susac syndrome (dated by TCRdb to 2018 to 2020). The library came from the immunoSEQ multiplex PCR assay. RNA was extracted using the RNeasy kit, and about 0.45 to 1 ug of the RNA was reverse transcribed with random hexamers. Using fastp at Q25 and MiXCR, TCRdb reprocessed the public reads and kept productive beta chains. Records with the same CDR3 protein are collapsed into one entry carrying the most frequent genes and DNA. This sample comprises about 240,000 distinct CDR3 sequences, 95% to 97% of them detected only once. Together, the top ten hold approximately 0.094% of the sample. The sample taken for sequencing was CD4+ T cells from PBMCs. The receptor source for this set is a human donor with Susac syndrome.

The chain uses TRBV7-2 and TRBJ1-2; no reliable D call. The CDR3 has 14 amino acids. Germline V gene lookup returns CDR1 SGHTA and CDR2 FQGNSA. With 4 bases removed from V and 2 bases from J, the gap between germline ends came to 11 bases. The CDR3 region is CASSSGGINYGYTF. The CDR3 region has the DNA TGTGCCAGCAGCTCGGGAGGCATAAACTATGGCTACACCTTC.

The gene calls are TRBV7-9 and TRBJ2-7, with a possible D match to TRBD1 (5 bases). The CDR3 runs to 15 residues. Per germline, CDR1 SEHNR and CDR2 FQNEAQ (reference sequence). Deletions cut 6 bases from V and 9 bases from J, with 24 bases between. The CDR3 loop reads CASSQGVGRSNGQYF. The CDR3 DNA sequence: TGTGCCAGCAGTCAAGGGGTTGGACGGTCCAACGGGCAGTACTTC.

The V call is TRBV30, the J call TRBJ2-2; no definite D call. The germline CDR1 and CDR2 sequences are GTSNPN and SVGIG (reference sequence). V was cut by 2 bases and J by 3 bases, with 7 bases left in between. The length of the CDR3 is 13 residues. The CDR3 reads CAWSPQHTGELFF. The CDR3 nucleotides are TGTGCCTGGAGTCCACAGCACACCGGGGAGCTGTTTTTT.

This sequence joins TRBV9 and TRBJ2-2; D perhaps matches TRBD1 (5 bases). The germline V gene encodes CDR1 SGDLS and CDR2 YYNGEE. V lost 3 bases to trimming and J lost 7 bases, with 10 bases between them. This CDR3 has 13 amino acids. CDR3 amino acids: CASSADMYGELFF. The CDR3 DNA is TGTGCCAGCAGCGCGGACATGTACGGGGAGCTGTTTTTT.

This chain links TRBV12-3 or TRBV12-4 with TRBJ1-1; no reliable D call. V was pared by 4 bases and J by 4 bases, with 13 bases between. The CDR3 has 14 amino acids. CDR3 sequence reads: CASSSPGMVTEAFF. CDR3 DNA: TGTGCCAGCAGTTCCCCCGGAATGGTCACTGAAGCTTTCTTT.